The 29 T cell receptor beta chains in this list originate from one sample, sequenced in a study of shared clonotypes between healthy human individuals. TCRdb keeps only in-frame clones here, not all; method: immunoSEQ multiplex PCR. The data show a few million clones, around 90% seen once. The material sequenced was naive CD4+ T cells sorted from blood. The subset here: CD45RA+ positively selected. All receptors come from a man between 18 and 35 years old in good health.

This chain connects TRBV19 to TRBJ2-1; D might be TRBD1 or TRBD2, each matching 5 bases. V lost 3 bases and J lost 4, with 13 bases in between. This CDR3 has 15 amino acids. Germline V gene sequence: CDR1 LNHDA, CDR2 SQIVND (reference sequence). CDR3 protein: CASSIEGTNYNEQFF. In nucleotides, the CDR3 is TGTGCCAGTAGTATTGAGGGGACCAATTACAATGAGCAGTTCTTC. Supplemented by reference TRBV19 and TRBJ2-1, the full variable domain reads DGGITQSPKYLFRKEGQNVTLSCEQNLNHDAMYWYRQDPGQGLRLIYYSQIVNDFQKGDIAEGYSVSREKKESFPLTVTSAQKNPTAFYLCASSIEGTNYNEQFFGPGTRLTVL.

Regarding this clone: The same CDR3 is also encoded by other DNA sequences in this sample. The CDR3 sequence is CASSLVGSYEQYF. The DNA of the CDR3 is TGTGCCAGCAGTTTAGTCGGGAGCTACGAGCAGTACTTC. The chain has TRBV28 and TRBJ2-7; D is possibly TRBD2 (6 bases). Per germline, CDR1 MDHEN and CDR2 SYDVKM. The CDR3 extends over 13 amino acids. Between the trimmed V and J ends, which lost 2 bases and 3 bases, there was a span of 8 bases.

The chain joins TRBV19 to TRBJ1-4, with 9 bases identical to TRBD1. V shed 4 bases, J shed 7 bases, and the junction held 13 bases outside the gene matches. The CDR3 runs to 17 residues. Looked up from germline, CDR1 is LNHDA and CDR2 is SQIVND (reference sequence). CDR3 in amino acids: CASSNRDRAVSTEKLFF. For the CDR3, the DNA is TGTGCCAGTAGTAACCGGGACAGGGCTGTCTCTACTGAAAAACTGTTTTTT.

The chain joins TRBV6-5 to TRBJ1-2, with D hard to call. Germline CDR1 and CDR2: MNHEY and SVGAGI. This CDR3 spans 13 amino acids. V lost 6 bases to trimming and J lost 2 bases, with 10 bases between them. The CDR3 DNA follows: TGTGCCAGCAGCATGGACGGCAACTATGGCTACACCTTC. Amino acid sequence: CASSMDGNYGYTF.

The chain links TRBV10-1 to TRBJ2-2; no definite D call. The CDR3 runs to 12 residues. The V end lost 7 bases, the J end lost 6 bases, and 9 bases lay between the germline ends. Germline CDR1 and CDR2: WNHNN and SYGVQD (reference sequence). The DNA of the CDR3 is TGCGCCAGCACCGACCGACCCGGGGAGCTGTTTTTT. Protein: CASTDRPGELFF.

This clone was seen only a few times. The genes are TRBV7-9 and TRBJ2-1; 8 bases align to TRBD2. Germline loops: CDR1 SEHNR, CDR2 FQNEAQ (reference sequence). The CDR3 has 15 residues. The junction had 3 bases not matched to a gene; V was cut back by 5 bases and J by 0 bases. The CDR3: CASSPRGGSYNEQFF. CDR3 nucleotide sequence: TGTGCCAGCAGCCCTCGGGGGGGCTCCTACAATGAGCAGTTCTTC.

V gene TRBV21-1 combines with J gene TRBJ1-6. TRBV21-1 has pseudogene status. The CDR3 contains 13 residues. Here the CDR3 DNA reads TGTGCCAGCAAGGGAGGGGCCCGAATTCCCCTCCACTTT. It codes for CASKGGARIPLHF.

This clone was seen a handful of times. This same CDR3 is encoded by further DNA sequences in the sample. This chain joins TRBV27 and TRBJ1-2, with D unclear. The length of the CDR3 is 13 residues. Trimming left V 0 bases short and J 2 bases short, with 4 bases between. CDR1 and CDR2 from the germline V gene are MNHEY and SMNVEV (reference sequence). The CDR3 nucleotides read TGTGCCAGCAGTTTATCGGGGAACTATGGCTACACCTTC. Its protein is CASSLSGNYGYTF.

The rearrangement uses TRBV2 and TRBJ2-1, with D hard to call. Looked up from germline, CDR1 is SNHLY and CDR2 is FYNNEI. The CDR3 is 16 residues long. V was shortened by 5 bases and J by 9 bases, with 23 bases between the two germline ends. Here the CDR3 reads CASSLVRADLYGEQFF. The CDR3, as DNA: TGTGCCAGCAGTCTAGTTCGGGCGGATCTCTATGGTGAGCAGTTCTTC.

The chain is built from TRBV6-1 and TRBJ2-3; D may match TRBD1 or TRBD2 (5 bases each). The CDR3 covers 15 residues. Germline loops: CDR1 MNHNS, CDR2 SASEGT. The V end lost 6 bases, the J end lost 5 bases, and 18 bases lay between the germline ends. The CDR3 here is CASSPQGIAKDTQYF. The DNA for the CDR3 is TGTGCCAGCAGCCCCCAGGGAATAGCGAAAGATACGCAGTATTTT.

This clone was recorded once. This chain links TRBV18 with TRBJ2-1; 9 bases match TRBD2. Germline lookup yields CDR1 KGHSH and CDR2 LQKENI. Trimming cost V 3 bases and J 7 bases; bases outside gene matches: 7. This CDR3 has 15 amino acids. The CDR3 spells CASSPNGLALNEQFF. The CDR3 DNA sequence: TGTGCCAGCTCACCGAACGGACTAGCGCTTAATGAGCAGTTCTTC.

This rearrangement joins TRBV5-5 to TRBJ2-7; no firm D call. The CDR3 runs 13 residues. V dropped 1 base and J dropped 0 bases, with 5 bases sitting between them. From germline, CDR1 is SGHKS and CDR2 YYEKEE (reference sequence). The CDR3 nucleotides are TGTGCCAGCAGCTTGACGACCTCCTACGAGCAGTACTTC. Translating gives CASSLTTSYEQYF. Full variable domain (rest looked up from reference TRBV5-5 and TRBJ2-7): DAGVTQSPTHLIKTRGQQVTLRCSPISGHKSVSWYQQVLGQGPQFIFQYYEKEERGRGNFPDRFSARQFPNYSSELNVNALLLGDSALYLCASSLTTSYEQYFGPGTRLTVT.

This clone was detected a few times. This sample includes further DNA sequences coding for the same CDR3. The CDR3 reads CASSEASFYEQYF. The CDR3 region has the DNA TGTGCCAGCAGTGAAGCGAGTTTCTACGAGCAGTACTTC. The chain joins TRBV6-1 to TRBJ2-7; D is uncertain. Germline assignment: CDR1 MNHNS and CDR2 SASEGT. The V end lost 0 bases, the J end lost 3 bases, and 6 bases lay between the germline ends. This CDR3 region has 13 residues.

DNA for the CDR3: TGTGCCAGCAGCTTAGGGCCAGGGTATGGCTACACCTTC. Translating it yields CASSLGPGYGYTF. The V and J genes are TRBV7-2 and TRBJ1-2; D may be TRBD1 (5 bases). CDR1 is SGHTA and CDR2 is FQGNSA in the germline V gene. The V end lost 1 base, the J end lost 5 bases, and 8 bases lay between the germline ends. This CDR3 contains 13 residues.

This chain connects TRBV10-3 to TRBJ1-1, with a possible D match to TRBD1 (6 bases). Germline V CDR1 and CDR2: ENHRY, SYGVKD. The V and J ends lost 8 bases and 0 bases respectively, with 13 bases between them. This CDR3 comprises 14 residues. The CDR3 sequence is CAIGMGAMNTEAFF. In nucleotides, the CDR3 is TGTGCCATCGGGATGGGGGCCATGAACACTGAAGCTTTCTTT.

The chain couples TRBV19 to TRBJ2-3; possible D gene TRBD1, 6 bases. The CDR3 covers 15 residues. Germline CDR1 and CDR2: LNHDA and SQIVND (reference sequence). V was pared by 6 bases and J by 1 base, with 14 bases between. CDR3: CASRSNRAGTDTQYF. The CDR3 DNA sequence: TGTGCCAGTAGGTCAAACAGGGCGGGCACAGATACGCAGTATTTT.

The chain combines TRBV18 with TRBJ1-5; possibly TRBD1 for D (6 bases). This CDR3 region has 14 residues. Germline CDR1 and CDR2: KGHSH and LQKENI. Trimming stripped 1 base from V and 8 bases from J, with 12 bases between. CDR3 nucleotides: TGTGCCAGCTCACCACAAGGGGGGCTCAAGCCCCAGCATTTT. Translated: CASSPQGGLKPQHF.

The J gene is TRBJ1-3, the V gene TRBV10-3; D uncertain. The V gene lost 6 bases and the J gene lost 1 base, with 13 bases spanning the gap. This CDR3 spans 15 amino acids. Germline V lookup: CDR1 ENHRY, CDR2 SYGVKD. The CDR3 region is CAIRVVERSGNTIYF. CDR3 coding DNA: TGTGCCATCAGAGTCGTGGAAAGATCTGGAAACACCATATATTTT.

The V gene is TRBV11-2, the J gene TRBJ2-2; 8 bases are shared with TRBD1. The CDR3 covers 15 residues. Germline loops: CDR1 SGHAT, CDR2 FQNNGV. The junction had 8 bases not matched to a gene; V was cut back by 5 bases and J by 6 bases. DNA for the CDR3: TGTGCCAGCAGCCATAGGACAGGGAAGGCCGGGGAGCTGTTTTTT. Encoded protein: CASSHRTGKAGELFF.

The CDR3 sequence: CASSLVGAGGPQETQYF. CDR3 bases: TGTGCCAGCAGCTTAGTCGGAGCGGGGGGACCCCAAGAGACCCAGTACTTC. The rearrangement joins TRBV7-2 to TRBJ2-5, with 9 positions matching TRBD2. Germline CDR1 and CDR2: SGHTA and FQGNSA. The junction had 7 bases not matched to a gene; V was cut back by 1 base and J by 1 base. The CDR3 covers 17 residues.

The rearrangement joins TRBV5-1 to TRBJ2-2; 7 bases agree with TRBD2. Losses at the gene ends were 2 bases for V and 5 bases for J; bases not matched to a gene: 3. The CDR3 contains 14 residues. Germline lookup yields CDR1 SGHRS and CDR2 YFSETQ. This CDR3 reads CASSFLRETGELFF. The CDR3 DNA reads TGCGCCAGCAGCTTCCTGCGGGAGACCGGGGAGCTGTTTTTT.

CDR3 loop: CASSFGRGPNYGYTF. CDR3 coding DNA: TGTGCCAGCAGCTTCGGGCGGGGCCCTAACTATGGCTACACCTTC. This chain joins TRBV5-6 and TRBJ1-2; maybe TRBD1 (5 bases). Germline loops: CDR1 SGHDT, CDR2 YYEEEE. This CDR3 region has 15 residues. Between the trimmed V and J ends, which lost 2 bases and 0 bases, there was a span of 11 bases.

V usage is TRBV19 and J usage is TRBJ2-2; tentative D call: TRBD1 (5 bases). Deletions cut 5 bases from V and 3 bases from J, with 10 bases between. This CDR3 is 14 amino acids long. CDR1 and CDR2 from the germline V gene are LNHDA and SQIVND (reference sequence). This CDR3 reads CASSDSTYTGELFF. The CDR3 DNA follows: TGTGCCAGTAGTGACAGTACCTACACCGGGGAGCTGTTTTTT.

As to this clone: One end of the junction is discordant with germline, which a read error may explain. The CDR3 DNA sequence: TGTGCTAGCAGCTTAGCAGGGCTCCCCGCAGATACGCAGTATTTT. Translation gives CASSLAGLPADTQYF. The V gene is TRBV7-7, the J gene TRBJ2-3, with a weak D call TRBD1 (5 bases). The CDR3 contains 15 residues. CDR1 and CDR2 from the germline V gene are SSHAT and FNYEAQ (reference sequence).

This rearrangement joins TRBV25-1 to TRBJ2-2, with 8 bases matching TRBD2. Trimming cost V 1 base and J 4 bases; bases outside gene matches: 2. Germline CDR1 reads MGHDK; CDR2 reads SYGVNS. There are 15 residues in the CDR3. The CDR3 nucleotides are TGTGCCAGCAGTGAATTCCGGGGGGGCACCGGGGAGCTGTTTTTT. Encoded protein: CASSEFRGGTGELFF.

V and J are TRBV27 and TRBJ2-6; D gene uncertain. The CDR3 runs to 14 residues. Trimming took 4 bases from V and 1 from J, leaving 5 bases between them. Germline V gene lookup returns CDR1 MNHEY and CDR2 SMNVEV (reference sequence). CDR3 coding DNA: TGTGCCAGCAGTTCTGATTCTGGGGCCAACGTCCTGACTTTC. Residues: CASSSDSGANVLTF.

V usage is TRBV19 and J usage is TRBJ2-7; D unclear. There are 15 residues in the CDR3. V lost 5 bases to trimming and J lost 2 bases, with 16 bases between them. Germline V gives CDR1 LNHDA, CDR2 SQIVND (reference sequence). CDR3 residues: CASSPLTGPTYEQYF. The CDR3 nucleotides read TGTGCCAGTAGTCCTTTGACGGGCCCGACCTACGAGCAGTACTTC.

The CDR3 DNA reads TGCGCCAGCAGCCCTCAACTTTCAACTAATGAAAAACTGTTTTTT. Residues: CASSPQLSTNEKLFF. The chain combines TRBV4-1 with TRBJ1-4; D gene unclear. CDR1 and CDR2 (germline): MGHRA, YSYEKL. V was clipped by 4 bases and J by 0 bases, with 9 bases between them. The CDR3 is 15 amino acids.

The chain has TRBV7-3 and TRBJ2-3; TRBD2 agrees at 11 bases. Looked up from germline, CDR1 is SGHTA and CDR2 is FQGTGA. CDR3 length: 15 residues. J was trimmed by 3 bases and V by 6 bases; bases with no gene match: 5. CDR3 in amino acids: CASSLTSGVTDTQYF. As DNA, the CDR3 is TGTGCCAGCAGTTTGACTAGCGGGGTGACAGATACGCAGTATTTT. The full variable domain, completed using reference TRBV7-3 and TRBJ2-3, is GAGVSQTPSNKVTEKGKYVELRCDPISGHTALYWYRQSLGQGPEFLIYFQGTGAADDSGLPNDRFFAVRPEGSVSTLKIQRTERGDSAVYLCASSLTSGVTDTQYFGPGTRLTVL.